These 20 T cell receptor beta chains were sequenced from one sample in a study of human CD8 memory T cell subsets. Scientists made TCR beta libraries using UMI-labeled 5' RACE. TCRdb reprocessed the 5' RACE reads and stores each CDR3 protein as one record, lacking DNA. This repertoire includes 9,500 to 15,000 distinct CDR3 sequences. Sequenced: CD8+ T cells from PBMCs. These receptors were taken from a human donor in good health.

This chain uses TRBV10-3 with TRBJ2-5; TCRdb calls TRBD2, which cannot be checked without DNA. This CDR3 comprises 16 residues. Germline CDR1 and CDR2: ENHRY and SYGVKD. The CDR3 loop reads CAISGSGTSVQETQYF.

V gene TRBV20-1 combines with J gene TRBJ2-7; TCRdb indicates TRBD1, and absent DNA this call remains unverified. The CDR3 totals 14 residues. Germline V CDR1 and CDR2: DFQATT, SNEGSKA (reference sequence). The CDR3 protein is CSARDYRDKGEQYF.

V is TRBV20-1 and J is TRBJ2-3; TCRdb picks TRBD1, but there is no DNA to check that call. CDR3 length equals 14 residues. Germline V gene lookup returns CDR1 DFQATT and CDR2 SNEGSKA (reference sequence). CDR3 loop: CSAKVGHSTDTQYF.

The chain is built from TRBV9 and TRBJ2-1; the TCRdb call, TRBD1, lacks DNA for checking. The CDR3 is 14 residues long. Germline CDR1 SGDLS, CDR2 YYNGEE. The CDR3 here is CASSLSGAWGEQFF.

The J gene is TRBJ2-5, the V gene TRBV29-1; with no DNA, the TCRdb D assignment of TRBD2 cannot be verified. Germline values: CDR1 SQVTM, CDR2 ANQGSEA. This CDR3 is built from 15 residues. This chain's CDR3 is CSVDDSGRAQETQYF.

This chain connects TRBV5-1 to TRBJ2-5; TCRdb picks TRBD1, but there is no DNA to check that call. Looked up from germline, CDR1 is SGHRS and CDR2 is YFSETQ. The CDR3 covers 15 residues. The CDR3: CASSLGNRGAETQYF.

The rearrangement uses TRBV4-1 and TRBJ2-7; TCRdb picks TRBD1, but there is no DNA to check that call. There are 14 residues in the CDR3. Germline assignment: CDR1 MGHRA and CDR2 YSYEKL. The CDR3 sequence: CASSIAQGDYEQYF.

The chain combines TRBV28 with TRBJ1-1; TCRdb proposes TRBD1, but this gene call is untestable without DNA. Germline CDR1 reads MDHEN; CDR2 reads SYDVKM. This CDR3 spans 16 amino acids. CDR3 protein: CASSGAWDRGSAEAFF. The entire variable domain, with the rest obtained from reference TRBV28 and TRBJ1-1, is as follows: DVKVTQSSRYLVKRTGEKVFLECVQDMDHENMFWYRQDPGLGLRLIYFSYDVKMKEKGDIPEGYSVSREKKERFSLILESASTNQTSMYLCASSGAWDRGSAEAFFGQGTRLTVV.

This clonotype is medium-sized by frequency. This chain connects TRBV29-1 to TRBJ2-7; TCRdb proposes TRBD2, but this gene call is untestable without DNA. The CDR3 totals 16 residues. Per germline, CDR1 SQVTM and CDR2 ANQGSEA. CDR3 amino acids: CSVEAPVRVGGYEQYF.

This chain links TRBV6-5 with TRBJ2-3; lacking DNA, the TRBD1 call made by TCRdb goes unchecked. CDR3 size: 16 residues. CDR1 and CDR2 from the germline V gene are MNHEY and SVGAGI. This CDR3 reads CASSRGREPYTDTQYF.

Here the CDR3 reads CASSLVWEMVDIQYF. The chain couples TRBV4-3 to TRBJ2-4; there is no DNA to check the TCRdb D call of TRBD2. The CDR3 runs to 15 residues. In germline, CDR1 is LGHNA, CDR2 YSLEER.

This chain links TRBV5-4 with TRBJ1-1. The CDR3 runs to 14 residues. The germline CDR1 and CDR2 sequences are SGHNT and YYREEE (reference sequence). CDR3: CASTVRSLNTEAFF.

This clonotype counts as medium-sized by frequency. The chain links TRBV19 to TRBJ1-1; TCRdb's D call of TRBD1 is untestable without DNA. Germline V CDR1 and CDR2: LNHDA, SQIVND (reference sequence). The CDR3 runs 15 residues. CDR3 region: CASRQGIGLNTEAFF.

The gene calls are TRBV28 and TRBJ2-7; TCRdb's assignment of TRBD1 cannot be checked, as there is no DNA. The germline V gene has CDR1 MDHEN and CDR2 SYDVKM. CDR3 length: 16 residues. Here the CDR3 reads CASTWRGGSRSYEQYF.

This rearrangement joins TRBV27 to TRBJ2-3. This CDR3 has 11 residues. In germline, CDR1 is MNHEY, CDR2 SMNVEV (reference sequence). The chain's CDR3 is CASGFTDTQYF.

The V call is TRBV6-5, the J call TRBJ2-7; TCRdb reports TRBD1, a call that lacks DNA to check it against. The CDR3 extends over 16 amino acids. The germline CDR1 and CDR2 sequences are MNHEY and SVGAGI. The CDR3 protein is CASNTLPGTAHYEQYF.

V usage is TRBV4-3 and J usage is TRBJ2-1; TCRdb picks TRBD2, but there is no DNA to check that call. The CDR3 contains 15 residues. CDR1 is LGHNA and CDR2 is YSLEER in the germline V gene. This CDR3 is CASSSSSGGYNEQFF.

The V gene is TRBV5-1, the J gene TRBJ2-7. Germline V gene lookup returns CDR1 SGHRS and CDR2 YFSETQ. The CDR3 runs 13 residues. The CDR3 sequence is CASSWGDQPEQYF.

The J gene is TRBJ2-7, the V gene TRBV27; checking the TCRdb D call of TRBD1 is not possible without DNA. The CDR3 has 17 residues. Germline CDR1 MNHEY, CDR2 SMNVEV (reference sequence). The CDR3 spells CASTPLGGGDRAYEQYF.

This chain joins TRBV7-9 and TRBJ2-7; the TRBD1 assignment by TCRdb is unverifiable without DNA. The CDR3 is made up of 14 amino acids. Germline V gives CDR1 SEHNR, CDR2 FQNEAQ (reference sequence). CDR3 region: CASSHPDRIYEQYF.